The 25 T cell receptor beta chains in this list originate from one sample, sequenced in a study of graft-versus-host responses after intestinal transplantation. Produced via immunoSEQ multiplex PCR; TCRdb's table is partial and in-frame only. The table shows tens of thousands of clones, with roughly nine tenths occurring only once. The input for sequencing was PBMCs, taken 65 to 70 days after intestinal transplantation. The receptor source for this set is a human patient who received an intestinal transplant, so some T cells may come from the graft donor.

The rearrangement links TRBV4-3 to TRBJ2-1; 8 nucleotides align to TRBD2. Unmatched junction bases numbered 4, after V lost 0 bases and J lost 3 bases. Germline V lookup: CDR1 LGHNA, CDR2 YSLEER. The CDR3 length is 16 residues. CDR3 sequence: CASSQEPGGDYNEQFF. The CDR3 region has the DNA TGCGCCAGCAGCCAAGAACCCGGGGGGGACTACAATGAGCAGTTCTTC.

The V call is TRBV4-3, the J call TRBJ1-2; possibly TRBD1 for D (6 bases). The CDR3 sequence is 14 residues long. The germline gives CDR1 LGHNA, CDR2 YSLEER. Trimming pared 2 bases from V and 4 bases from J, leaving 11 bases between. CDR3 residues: CASSQTGTSYGYTF. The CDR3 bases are TGCGCCAGCAGCCAAACCGGGACAAGCTATGGCTACACCTTC.

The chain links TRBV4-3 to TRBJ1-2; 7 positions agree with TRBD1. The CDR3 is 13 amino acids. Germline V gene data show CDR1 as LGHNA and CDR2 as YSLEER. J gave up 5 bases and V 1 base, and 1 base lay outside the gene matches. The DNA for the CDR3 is TGCGCCAGCAGCCAAGCGGGACAGTATGGCTACACCTTC. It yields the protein CASSQAGQYGYTF.

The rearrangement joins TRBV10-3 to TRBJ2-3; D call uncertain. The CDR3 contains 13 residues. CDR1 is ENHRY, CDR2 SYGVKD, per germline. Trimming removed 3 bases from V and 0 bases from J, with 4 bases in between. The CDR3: CAISDASTDTQYF. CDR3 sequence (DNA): TGTGCCATCAGTGATGCTAGCACAGATACGCAGTATTTT.

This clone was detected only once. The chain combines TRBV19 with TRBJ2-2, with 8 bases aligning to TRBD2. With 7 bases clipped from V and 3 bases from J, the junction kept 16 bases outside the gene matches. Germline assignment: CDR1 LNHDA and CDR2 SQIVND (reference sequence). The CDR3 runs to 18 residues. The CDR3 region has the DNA TGTGCCAGTATGGGAGGGGTATGGGGACTAGAATACACCGGGGAGCTGTTTTTT. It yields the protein CASMGGVWGLEYTGELFF. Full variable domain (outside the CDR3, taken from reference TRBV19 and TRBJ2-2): DGGITQSPKYLFRKEGQNVTLSCEQNLNHDAMYWYRQDPGQGLRLIYYSQIVNDFQKGDIAEGYSVSREKKESFPLTVTSAQKNPTAFYLCASMGGVWGLEYTGELFFGEGSRLTVL.

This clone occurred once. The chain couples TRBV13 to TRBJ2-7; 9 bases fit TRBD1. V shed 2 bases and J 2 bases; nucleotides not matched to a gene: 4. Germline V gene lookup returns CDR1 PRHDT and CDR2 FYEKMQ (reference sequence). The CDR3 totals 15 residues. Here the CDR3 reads CASSLSRTGAYEQYF. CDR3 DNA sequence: TGTGCCAGCAGCTTATCCCGGACAGGGGCCTACGAGCAGTACTTC.

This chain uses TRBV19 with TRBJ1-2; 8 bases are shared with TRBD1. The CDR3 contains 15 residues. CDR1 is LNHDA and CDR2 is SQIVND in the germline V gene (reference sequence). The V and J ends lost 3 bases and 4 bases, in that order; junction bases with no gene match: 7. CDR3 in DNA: TGTGCCAGTAGTATCTACAGGGGGGAGGTCTATGGCTACACCTTC. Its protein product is CASSIYRGEVYGYTF.

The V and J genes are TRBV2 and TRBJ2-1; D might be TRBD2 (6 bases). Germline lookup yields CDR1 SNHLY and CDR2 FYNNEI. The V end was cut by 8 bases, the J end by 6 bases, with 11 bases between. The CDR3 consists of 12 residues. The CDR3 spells CASAEGSNEQFF. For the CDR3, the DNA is TGTGCCAGCGCGGAGGGAAGCAATGAGCAGTTCTTC.

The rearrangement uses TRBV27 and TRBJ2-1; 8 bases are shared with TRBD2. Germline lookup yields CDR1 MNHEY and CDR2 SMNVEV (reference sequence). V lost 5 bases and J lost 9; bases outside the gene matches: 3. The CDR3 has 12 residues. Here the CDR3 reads CASSLAGLEQFF. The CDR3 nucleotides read TGTGCCAGCAGTCTAGCGGGCCTTGAGCAGTTCTTC.

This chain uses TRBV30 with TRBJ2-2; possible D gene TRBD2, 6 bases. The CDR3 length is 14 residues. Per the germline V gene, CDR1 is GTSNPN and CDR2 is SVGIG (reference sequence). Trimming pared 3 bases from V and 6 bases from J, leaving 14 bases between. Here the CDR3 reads CAWSGTQPPGELFF. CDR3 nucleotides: TGTGCCTGGAGCGGGACTCAGCCTCCCGGGGAGCTGTTTTTT. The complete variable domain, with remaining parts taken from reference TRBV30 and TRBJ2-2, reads SQTIHQWPATLVQPVGSPLSLECTVEGTSNPNLYWYRQAAGRGLQLLFYSVGIGQISSEVPQNLSASRPQDRQFILSSKKLLLSDSGFYLCAWSGTQPPGELFFGEGSRLTVL.

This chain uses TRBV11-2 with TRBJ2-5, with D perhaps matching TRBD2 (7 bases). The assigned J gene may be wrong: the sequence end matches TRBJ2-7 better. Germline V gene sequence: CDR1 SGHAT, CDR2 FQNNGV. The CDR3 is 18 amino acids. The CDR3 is CASSLVRTWGGLSYEQYF. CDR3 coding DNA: TGTGCCAGCAGCTTAGTACGGACCTGGGGGGGCCTCTCCTACGAGCAGTACTTC.

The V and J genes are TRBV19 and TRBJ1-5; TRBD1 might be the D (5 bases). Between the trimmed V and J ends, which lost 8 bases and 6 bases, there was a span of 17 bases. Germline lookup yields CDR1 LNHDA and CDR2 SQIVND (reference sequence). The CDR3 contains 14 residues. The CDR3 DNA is TGTGCCAGTTCCCCTACAGGTGAGGGTCAGCCCCAGCATTTT. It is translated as CASSPTGEGQPQHF. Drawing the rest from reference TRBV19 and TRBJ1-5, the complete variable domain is DGGITQSPKYLFRKEGQNVTLSCEQNLNHDAMYWYRQDPGQGLRLIYYSQIVNDFQKGDIAEGYSVSREKKESFPLTVTSAQKNPTAFYLCASSPTGEGQPQHFGDGTRLSIL.

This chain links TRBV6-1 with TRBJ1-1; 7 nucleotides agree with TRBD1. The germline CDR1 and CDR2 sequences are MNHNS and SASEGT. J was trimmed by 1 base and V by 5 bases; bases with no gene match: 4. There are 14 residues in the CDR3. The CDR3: CASSSGTANTEAFF. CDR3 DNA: TGTGCCAGCAGTTCCGGGACAGCGAACACTGAAGCTTTCTTT.

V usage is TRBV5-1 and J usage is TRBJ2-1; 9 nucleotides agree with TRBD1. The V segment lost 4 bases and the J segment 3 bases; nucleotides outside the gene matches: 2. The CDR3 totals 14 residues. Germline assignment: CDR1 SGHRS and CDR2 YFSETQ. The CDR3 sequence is CASSGTGYYNEQFF. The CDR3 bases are TGCGCCAGCAGCGGGACAGGGTACTACAATGAGCAGTTCTTC.

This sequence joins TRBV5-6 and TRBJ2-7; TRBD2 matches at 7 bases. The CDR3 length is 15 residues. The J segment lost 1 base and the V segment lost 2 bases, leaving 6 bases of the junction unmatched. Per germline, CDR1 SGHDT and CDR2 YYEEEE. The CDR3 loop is CASSFEAGLSYEQYF. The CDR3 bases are TGTGCCAGCAGCTTCGAAGCGGGGTTATCCTACGAGCAGTACTTC.

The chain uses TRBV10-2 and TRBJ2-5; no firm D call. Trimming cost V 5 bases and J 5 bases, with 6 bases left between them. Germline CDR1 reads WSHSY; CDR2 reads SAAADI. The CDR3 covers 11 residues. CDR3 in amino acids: CASSLAETQYF. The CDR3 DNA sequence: TGCGCCAGCAGTCTTGCGGAGACCCAGTACTTC.

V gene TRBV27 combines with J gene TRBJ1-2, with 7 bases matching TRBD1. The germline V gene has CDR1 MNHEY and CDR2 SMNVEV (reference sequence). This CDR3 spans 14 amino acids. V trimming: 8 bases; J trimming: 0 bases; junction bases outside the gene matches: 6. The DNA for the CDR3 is TGTGCCAGCGCGGACAGGCGAGCTAACTATGGCTACACCTTC. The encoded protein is CASADRRANYGYTF.

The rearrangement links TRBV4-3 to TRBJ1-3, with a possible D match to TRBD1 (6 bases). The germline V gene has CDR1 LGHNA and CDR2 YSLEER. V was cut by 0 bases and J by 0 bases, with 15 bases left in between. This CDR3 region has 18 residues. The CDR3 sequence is CASSQDPGVGGSGNTIYF. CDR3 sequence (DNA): TGCGCCAGCAGCCAAGATCCAGGTGTAGGGGGCTCTGGAAACACCATATATTTT.

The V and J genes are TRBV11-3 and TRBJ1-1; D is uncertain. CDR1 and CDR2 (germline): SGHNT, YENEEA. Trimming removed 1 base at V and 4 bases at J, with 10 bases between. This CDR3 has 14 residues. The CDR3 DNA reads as TGTGCCAGCAGCTTAGGTAGCGGGTTCACTGAAGCTTTCTTT. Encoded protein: CASSLGSGFTEAFF. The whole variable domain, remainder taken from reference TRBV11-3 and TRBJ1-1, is EAGVVQSPRYKIIEKKQPVAFWCNPISGHNTLYWYLQNLGQGPELLIRYENEEAVDDSQLPKDRFSAERLKGVDSTLKIQPAELGDSAVYLCASSLGSGFTEAFFGQGTRLTVV.

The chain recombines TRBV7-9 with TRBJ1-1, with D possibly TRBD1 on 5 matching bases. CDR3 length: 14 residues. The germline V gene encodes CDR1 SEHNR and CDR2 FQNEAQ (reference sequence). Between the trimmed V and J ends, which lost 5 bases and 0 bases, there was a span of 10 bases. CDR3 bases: TGTGCCAGCAGCAACAGGAGCATGAACACTGAAGCTTTCTTT. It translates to CASSNRSMNTEAFF.

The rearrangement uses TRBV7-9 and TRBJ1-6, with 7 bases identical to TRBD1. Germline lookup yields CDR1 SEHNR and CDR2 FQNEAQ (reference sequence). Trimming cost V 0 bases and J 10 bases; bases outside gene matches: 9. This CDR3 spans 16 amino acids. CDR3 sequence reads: CASSLAGGTVESPLHF. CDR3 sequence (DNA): TGTGCCAGCAGCTTAGCAGGCGGGACAGTTGAATCACCCCTCCACTTT.

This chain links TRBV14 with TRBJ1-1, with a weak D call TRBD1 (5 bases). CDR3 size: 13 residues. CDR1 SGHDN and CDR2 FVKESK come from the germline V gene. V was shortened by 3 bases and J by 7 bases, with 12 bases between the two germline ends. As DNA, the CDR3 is TGTGCCAGCAGCCAGGGACGGGTCAGTGAAGCTTTCTTT. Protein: CASSQGRVSEAFF.

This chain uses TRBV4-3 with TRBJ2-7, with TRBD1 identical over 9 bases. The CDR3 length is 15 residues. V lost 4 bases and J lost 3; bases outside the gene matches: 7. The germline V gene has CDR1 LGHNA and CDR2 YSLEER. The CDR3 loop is CASSRAGQGRYEQYF. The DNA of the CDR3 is TGCGCCAGCAGCCGAGCGGGACAGGGCCGCTACGAGCAGTACTTC.

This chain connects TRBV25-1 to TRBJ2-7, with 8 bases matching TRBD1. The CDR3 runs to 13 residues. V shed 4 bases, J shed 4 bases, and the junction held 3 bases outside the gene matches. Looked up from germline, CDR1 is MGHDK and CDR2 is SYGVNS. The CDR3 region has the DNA TGTGCCAGCAGTGTCGGACAGGGTTACGAGCAGTACTTC. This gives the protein CASSVGQGYEQYF.

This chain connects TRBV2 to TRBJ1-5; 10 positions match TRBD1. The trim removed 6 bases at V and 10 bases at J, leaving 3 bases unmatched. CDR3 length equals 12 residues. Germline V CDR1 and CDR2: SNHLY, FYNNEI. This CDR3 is CASRGTGVPQHF. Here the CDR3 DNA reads TGTGCCAGCAGGGGGACAGGGGTCCCCCAGCATTTT.